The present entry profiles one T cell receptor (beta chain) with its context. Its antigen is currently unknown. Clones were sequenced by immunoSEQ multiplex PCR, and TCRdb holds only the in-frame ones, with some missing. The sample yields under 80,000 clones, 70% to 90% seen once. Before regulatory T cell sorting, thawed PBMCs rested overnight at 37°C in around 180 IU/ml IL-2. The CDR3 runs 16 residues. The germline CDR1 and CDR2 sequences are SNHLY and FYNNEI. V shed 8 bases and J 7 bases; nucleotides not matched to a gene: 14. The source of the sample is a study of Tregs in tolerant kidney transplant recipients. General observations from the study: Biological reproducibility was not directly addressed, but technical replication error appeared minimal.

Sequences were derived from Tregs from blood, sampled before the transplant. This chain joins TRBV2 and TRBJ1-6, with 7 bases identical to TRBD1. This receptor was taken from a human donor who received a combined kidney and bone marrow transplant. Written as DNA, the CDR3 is TGTGCCAGCCTGGAAGCAACGGGACAGCCCAATTCACCCCTCCACTTT. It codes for CASLEATGQPNSPLHF.